This is a list of T cell receptor beta chains from one sample in a study of cytomegalovirus exposure and HLA in healthy donors. Assay used: immunoSEQ multiplex PCR; TCRdb lists only in-frame clones, some missing. The data show 200,000 to 300,000 clones, with about 80% seen just once and 5% to 6.5% held by the top ten. The specimen sequenced was PBMCs. These receptors came from a woman between 35 and 50 years old in good health and CMV-seropositive. Both conserved end residues are part of each CDR3. The D gene is left open where the match is weak.

V,J,D,CDR3
TRBV5-4,TRBJ2-7,TRBD2,CASSSGWSSGGLSYEQYF
TRBV4-3,TRBJ2-7,-,CASSQDLGQGYEQYF
TRBV4-2,TRBJ2-7,TRBD2,CASSHPGGLAGGNEQYF
TRBV21-1,TRBJ1-2,-,CATRLKTGRNYGYTF
TRBV5-6,TRBJ1-1,TRBD1,CASSLPGGLNTEAFF
TRBV5-1,TRBJ1-1,-,CASSLEGGTEAFF
TRBV6-5,TRBJ1-2,TRBD1,CASTQGQGDYGYTF
TRBV11-3,TRBJ2-2,-,CASSARLGGPLGGELFF
TRBV27,TRBJ2-7,-,CASSWGVGDEQYF
TRBV25-1,TRBJ1-4,TRBD1,CASSGRDRYDEKLFF
TRBV9,TRBJ2-7,TRBD2,CASSPSAGGFYEQYF
TRBV6-5,TRBJ1-1,TRBD1,CASSYSTGLNTEAFF
TRBV7-7,TRBJ2-5,-,CASSPMGRVFQETQYF
TRBV9,TRBJ2-3,-,CASSVGRPTDTQYF
TRBV28,TRBJ2-7,-,CASRASLEVYEQYF
TRBV4-3,TRBJ1-1,-,CASSQDDRQVTEAFF